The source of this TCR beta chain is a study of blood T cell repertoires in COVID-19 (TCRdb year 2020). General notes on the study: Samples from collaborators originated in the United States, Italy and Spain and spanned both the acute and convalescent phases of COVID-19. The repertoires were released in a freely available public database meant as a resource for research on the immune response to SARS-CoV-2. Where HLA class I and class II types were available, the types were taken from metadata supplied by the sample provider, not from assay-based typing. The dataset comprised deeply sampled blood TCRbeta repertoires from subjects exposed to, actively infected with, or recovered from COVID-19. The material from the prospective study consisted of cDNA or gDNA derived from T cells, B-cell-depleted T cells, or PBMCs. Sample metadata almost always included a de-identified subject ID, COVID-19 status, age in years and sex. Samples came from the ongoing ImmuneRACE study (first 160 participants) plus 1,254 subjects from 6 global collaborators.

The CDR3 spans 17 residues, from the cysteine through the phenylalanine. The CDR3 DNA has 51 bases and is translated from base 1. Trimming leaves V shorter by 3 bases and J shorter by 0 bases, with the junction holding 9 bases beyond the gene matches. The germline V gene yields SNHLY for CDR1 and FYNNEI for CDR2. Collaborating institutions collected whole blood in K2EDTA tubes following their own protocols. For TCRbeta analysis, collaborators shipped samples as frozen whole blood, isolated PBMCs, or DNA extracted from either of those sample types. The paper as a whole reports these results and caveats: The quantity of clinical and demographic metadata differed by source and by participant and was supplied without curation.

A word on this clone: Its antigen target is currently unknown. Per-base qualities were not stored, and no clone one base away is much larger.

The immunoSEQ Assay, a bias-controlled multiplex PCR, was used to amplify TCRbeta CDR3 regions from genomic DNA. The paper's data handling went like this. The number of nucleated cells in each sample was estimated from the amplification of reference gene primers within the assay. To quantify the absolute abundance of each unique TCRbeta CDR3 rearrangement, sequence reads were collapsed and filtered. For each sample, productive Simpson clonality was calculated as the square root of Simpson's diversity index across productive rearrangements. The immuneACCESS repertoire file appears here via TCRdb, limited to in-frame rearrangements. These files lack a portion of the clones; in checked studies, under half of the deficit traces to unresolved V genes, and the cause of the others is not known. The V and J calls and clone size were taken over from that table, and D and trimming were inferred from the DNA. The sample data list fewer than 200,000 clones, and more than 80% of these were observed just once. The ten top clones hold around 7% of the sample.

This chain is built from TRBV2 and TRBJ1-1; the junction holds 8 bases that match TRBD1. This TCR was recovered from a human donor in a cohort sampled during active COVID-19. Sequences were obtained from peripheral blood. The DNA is TGTGCCAGCAGTGACGACCAGGGGGCTTCAATGAACACTGAAGCTTTCTTT. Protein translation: CASSDDQGASMNTEAFF.